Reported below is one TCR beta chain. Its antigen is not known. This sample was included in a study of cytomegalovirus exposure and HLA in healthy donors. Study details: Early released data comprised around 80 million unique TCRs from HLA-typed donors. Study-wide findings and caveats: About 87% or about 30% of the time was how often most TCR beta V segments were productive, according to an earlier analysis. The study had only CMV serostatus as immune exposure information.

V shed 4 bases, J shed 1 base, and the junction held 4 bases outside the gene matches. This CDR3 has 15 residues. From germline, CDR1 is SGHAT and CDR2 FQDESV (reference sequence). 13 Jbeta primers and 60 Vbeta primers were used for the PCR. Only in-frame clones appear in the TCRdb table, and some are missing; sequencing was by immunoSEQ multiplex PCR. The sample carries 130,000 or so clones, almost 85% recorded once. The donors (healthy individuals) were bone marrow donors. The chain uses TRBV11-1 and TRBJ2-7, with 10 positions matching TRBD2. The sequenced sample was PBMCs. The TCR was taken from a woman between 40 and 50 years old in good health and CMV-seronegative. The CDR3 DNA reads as TGTGCCAGCAGCTGGACTAGCGGAGGATCCTACGAGCAGTACTTC. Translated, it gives CASSWTSGGSYEQYF.